This T cell receptor beta chain was profiled in a study of persistence of HIV-infected CD4 T cells. Study at large: Up to roughly 180 mL blood was drawn at multiple time points; a couple of donors had single-time leukapheresis.

The stimulus was lysate of CMV-infected fibroblasts, about 10 ug/mL. CD40L-negative CD69-negative CD45RO-high memory CD4+ T cells were sorted as populations depleted of antigen-responding cells. Donors were HIV-1-infected adults who began suppressive ART during chronic infection. For around 19 hours, CD8-depleted PBMCs received anti-CD28/CD49d costimulation, a CD40-blocking antibody and enfuvirtide. The CDR3 contains 17 residues. V dropped 2 bases and J dropped 1; count of bases not matched to a gene: 6. The germline V gene encodes CDR1 MNHEY and CDR2 SMNVEV (reference sequence). Sequencing used immunoSEQ version 4 in survey mode. Template was genomic DNA at 10 ng/uL, with up to roughly 1 ug used per sample. The repertoire was sequenced with immunoSEQ multiplex PCR; TCRdb's copy has only in-frame clones and lacks some. The repertoire holds fewer than 30,000 clones, 82% seen once, with roughly 5% in the top ten.

Concerning this clone itself: Its antigen is as yet unknown.

This TCR was recovered from an adult man with HIV who was CMV-seropositive. The V and J genes are TRBV27 and TRBJ2-3, with 10 bases aligning to TRBD2. Sequencing used CD4+ T cells sorted from PBMCs after roughly 18-hour stimulation, obtained from a patient who received antiretroviral therapy. In DNA form, the CDR3 reads TGTGCCAGCAGTTTAGACCCTAGCGGGGGACGCACAGATACGCAGTATTTT. It translates to CASSLDPSGGRTDTQYF.